Listed below are T cell receptor beta chains from one sample, sequenced in a study of blood T cell repertoires in COVID-19. Sequenced by immunoSEQ multiplex PCR; TCRdb stores in-frame clones only, minus some. The sample shows fewer than 110,000 clones, about 91% of them seen only once. Sequenced: peripheral blood. The receptors were gathered from a man aged 50-59 years with active or convalescent COVID-19. CDR3s include the opening cysteine and the closing phenylalanine or tryptophan. The D gene is left open where the match is weak. Clone size is shown for a subset of rows, as once, few, many or a class of expanded clone.

V gene	J gene	clone size	D gene	CDR3 DNA	CDR3 protein
TRBV29-1	TRBJ2-1	NA	TRBD1	TGCAGCCCCAGGGGACAGATATTCTACAATGAGCAGTTCTTC	CSPRGQIFYNEQFF
TRBV6-1	TRBJ1-5	NA	TRBD1	TGTGCCAGCAGTGAAGGGGGGACAGGGAGATATAGCAATCAGCCCCAGCATTTT	CASSEGGTGRYSNQPQHF
TRBV3-1/TRBV3-2	TRBJ1-5	NA	TRBD1	TGTGCCAGCAGCCAAGAAGGGGGCGCCAATCAGCCCCAGCATTTT	CASSQEGGANQPQHF
TRBV5-1	TRBJ2-7	NA	NA	TGCGCCAGCAGCTTGGAGGCGGGGTCGCGCCACGAGCAGTACTTC	CASSLEAGSRHEQYF
TRBV19	TRBJ1-6	NA	NA	TGTGCCAGTAGTACCTCGGGCCCGGGAAGGACTCGGTCACCCCTCCACTTT	CASSTSGPGRTRSPLHF
TRBV5-4	TRBJ1-2	NA	NA	TGTGCCAGCAGCTACGTCGGTGGCTACACCTTC	CASSYVGGYTF
TRBV5-8	TRBJ1-5	NA	NA	TGTGCCAGCAGCCTCCTGGACAGATTCAATCAGCCCCAGCATTTT	CASSLLDRFNQPQHF
TRBV27	TRBJ2-5	few	TRBD1	TGTGCCAGCAGTACTCGACAGGGGGGAGAAGAGACCCAGTACTTC	CASSTRQGGEETQYF
TRBV4-1	TRBJ2-1	NA	NA	TGCGCCAGCAGTCCCCCCCTGACTAGATCCCTATACAATGAGCAGTTCTTC	CASSPPLTRSLYNEQFF
TRBV7-9	TRBJ2-7	NA	NA	TGTGCCAGCAGCCCGCCTGGGACATTGGCCTACGAGCAGTACTTC	CASSPPGTLAYEQYF
TRBV30	TRBJ2-5	NA	NA	TGTGCCTGGAGTGTTAAGGAAGTCCCTCCCGGGGAGACCCAGTACTTC	CAWSVKEVPPGETQYF
TRBV27	TRBJ2-5	NA	TRBD1	TGTGCCAGCAGTTGGCCCGGACAGGGGGCGGAGACCCAGTACTTC	CASSWPGQGAETQYF
TRBV5-1	TRBJ2-7	once	TRBD1	TGCGCCAGCAGAAGTCCGGGACAGGGTAAGGGGTACGAGCAGTACTTC	CASRSPGQGKGYEQYF
TRBV9	TRBJ2-1	NA	NA	TGTGCCAGCAGCGACCCTAGCCACCGGGATGAGCAGTTCTTC	CASSDPSHRDEQFF
TRBV9	TRBJ1-4	NA	NA	TGTGCCAGCAGCGTAGGGCCGGGGGAAGGTGGCGAAAAACTGTTTTTT	CASSVGPGEGGEKLFF
TRBV6-2/TRBV6-3	TRBJ1-2	few	TRBD1	TGTGCCAGCAGTTACAGCCCTACAGGGGCCAACCCTTATGGCTACACCTTC	CASSYSPTGANPYGYTF
TRBV5-1	TRBJ2-4	once	TRBD1	TGCGCCAGCAGCTTGGGAGGCGGGACAGGGGCGGTGGACATTCAGTACTTC	CASSLGGGTGAVDIQYF
TRBV18	TRBJ2-7	NA	NA	TGTGCCAGCTCAGAACAGGAGCAGCAGTACTTC	CASSEQEQQYF
TRBV4-3	TRBJ1-2	NA	TRBD1	TGCGCCAGCAGCCAAGATTGGGACAGGGCGGCCTATGGCTACACCTTC	CASSQDWDRAAYGYTF
TRBV7-8	TRBJ2-7	NA	NA	TGTGCCAGCAGCCCGCGGACAGGGAGGGGATACGAGCAGTACTTC	CASSPRTGRGYEQYF
TRBV3-1/TRBV3-2	TRBJ2-5	NA	TRBD1	TGTGCCAGCAGCCGGATCACAGGGGGCGAGACCCAGTACTTC	CASSRITGGETQYF
TRBV30	TRBJ2-7	NA	NA	TGTGCCTGCCGACTAGTCTACGAGCAGTACTTC	CACRLVYEQYF
TRBV2	TRBJ1-6	NA	TRBD1	TGTGCCAGCAGTGAAGAGGGACAGGGGAATAATTCACCCCTCCACTTT	CASSEEGQGNNSPLHF
TRBV29-1	TRBJ1-2	NA	NA	TGCAGCGTTCGGGGGTATGGCTACACCTTC	CSVRGYGYTF
TRBV27	TRBJ2-2	NA	TRBD1	TGTGCCAGCAGTTTATTCGTGGGACAGGGGACCGGGGAGCTGTTTTTT	CASSLFVGQGTGELFF
TRBV29-1	TRBJ2-7	NA	TRBD2	TGCAGCGTCACCGGGACTAGCAGCTACGAGCAGTACTTC	CSVTGTSSYEQYF
TRBV9	TRBJ2-1	NA	NA	TGTGCCAGCAGCACGCTTGGCGGGCATTACAATGAGCAGTTCTTC	CASSTLGGHYNEQFF
TRBV27	TRBJ1-5	NA	NA	TGTGCCAGCAGTGATAGAGATCAGCCCCAGCATTTT	CASSDRDQPQHF
TRBV7-2	TRBJ2-7	NA	TRBD2	TGTGCCAGCAGCTTAGTCGGGACTAGCGGGAGTCACGAGCAGTACTTC	CASSLVGTSGSHEQYF
TRBV7-8	TRBJ2-7	few	NA	TGTGCCAGCAGCTTATCTGGGGGGTACGAGCAGTACTTC	CASSLSGGYEQYF
TRBV7-2	TRBJ1-6	few	TRBD1	TGTGCCAGCAGCTTAGCGCTGACAGGGGGCAAATCCTATAATTCACCCCTCCACTTT	CASSLALTGGKSYNSPLHF
TRBV28	TRBJ1-4	NA	TRBD1	TGTGCCAGCAGTGCTAACAGGGGGGGAAATGAAAAACTGTTTTTT	CASSANRGGNEKLFF
TRBV10-2	TRBJ1-1	NA	TRBD1	TGCGCCAGCTGTTGGGCAGGGGGAACTATGAACACTGAAGCTTTCTTT	CASCWAGGTMNTEAFF
TRBV30	TRBJ2-1	once	TRBD1	TGTGCCTGGAAGGCGGCGGACAGGGGGTTTGAGCAGTTCTTC	CAWKAADRGFEQFF
TRBV29-1	TRBJ2-7	NA	TRBD1	TGCAGCGTTATCGGGGGGACAGGGGTTTACGAGCAGTACTTC	CSVIGGTGVYEQYF
TRBV28	TRBJ1-5	few	NA	TGTGCCAGCAGTTTACAGTCTAGCAATCAGCCCCAGCATTTT	CASSLQSSNQPQHF
TRBV28	TRBJ2-5	NA	TRBD1	TGTGCCAGCACAGCGGACAGGGAAGTCCAAGAGACCCAGTACTTC	CASTADREVQETQYF
TRBV19	TRBJ1-1	NA	NA	TGTGCCAGTATCGGGCAGGGATTGAACACTGAAGCTTTCTTT	CASIGQGLNTEAFF
TRBV5-6	TRBJ2-3	NA	TRBD2	TGTGCCAGCAGCTGGGGGGAGGGAGTCGTTCCAGATACGCAGTATTTT	CASSWGEGVVPDTQYF
TRBV28	TRBJ1-5	NA	NA	TGTGCCAGCAGTTTATTGGTCTGGGCGAGCAATCAGCCCCAGCATTTT	CASSLLVWASNQPQHF
TRBV6-5	TRBJ2-1	NA	TRBD2	TGTGCCAGCAGTTACTGGGGGGAGGGCTATGAGCAGTTCTTC	CASSYWGEGYEQFF
TRBV4-2	TRBJ1-2	NA	TRBD1	TGTGCCAGCAGCCAAGATAGGACAGGGAACTACTATGGCTACACCTTC	CASSQDRTGNYYGYTF
TRBV7-6	TRBJ2-1	NA	TRBD2	TGTGCCAGCAGTCTAACCGGGACTAGGTCGAATGAGCAGTTCTTC	CASSLTGTRSNEQFF
TRBV30	TRBJ1-1	NA	NA	TGTGCCTGGAGTGGGGGGGGGAGCACTGAAGCTTTCTTT	CAWSGGGSTEAFF
TRBV7-8	TRBJ1-2	NA	NA	TGTGCCAGCAGTGCAGGGATAAACTATGGCTACACCTTC	CASSAGINYGYTF
TRBV5-1	TRBJ2-5	NA	NA	TGCGCCAGCAGCTCCTACCCCCAAGAGACCCAGTACTTC	CASSSYPQETQYF
TRBV7-2	TRBJ2-7	NA	NA	TGTGCCAGCAGCCCTACCCCCGGGGTGTCCTACGAGCAGTACTTC	CASSPTPGVSYEQYF
TRBV19	TRBJ1-1	NA	NA	TGTGCCAGTAAAGGATCCCGGATGGGAGCGGGATTGAACACTGAAGCTTTCTTT	CASKGSRMGAGLNTEAFF
TRBV6-4	TRBJ1-5	NA	TRBD1	TGTGCCAGCAGTGACTCGGGACAGGGGGCGCGGCAGCCCCAGCATTTT	CASSDSGQGARQPQHF